These 15 T cell receptor beta chains share one sample of origin, sequenced in a study of regulatory T cells in long-lasting Graves disease. Noted time point: persistent/refractory GD, antithyroid drugs over 5 years with positive TRAb. Generation of the TCR library employed RNA extracted from PBMCs. Construction of TCR beta libraries relied on iRepertoire HTBI primers and on Arm-PCR targeting CDR3 regions. One entry per CDR3 protein results from TCRdb running MiXCR on the multiplex PCR reads. The sample records around 450,000 distinct CDR3 sequences, 20% to 25% being singletons. Specimen: peripheral blood mononuclear cells (PBMCs), collected when the disease was refractory, from a patient treated with antithyroid drugs. The receptors originated from a female donor with Graves disease.

This clonotype was counted a few times. The genes are TRBV9 and TRBJ2-2; D not resolved. Germline values: CDR1 SGDLS, CDR2 YYNGEE. Trimming cost V 4 bases and J 7 bases, with 8 bases left between them. The CDR3 length is 12 residues. Here the CDR3 DNA reads TGTGCCAGCAGCTCGAAGGTCGGGGAGCTGTTTTTT. Amino acid sequence: CASSSKVGELFF.

This clonotype was found a few times. The V gene is TRBV27, the J gene TRBJ2-1; 8 bases are shared with TRBD1. J was trimmed by 3 bases and V by 5 bases; bases with no gene match: 9. The CDR3 extends over 16 amino acids. Per the germline V gene, CDR1 is MNHEY and CDR2 is SMNVEV (reference sequence). The CDR3 DNA follows: TGTGCCAGCAGTCCGACGAGGGACAGGCTCTACAATGAGCAGTTCTTC. The encoded protein is CASSPTRDRLYNEQFF.

This clonotype was recorded many times. The gene calls are TRBV15 and TRBJ1-5; 7 nucleotides line up with TRBD1. Germline V gene lookup returns CDR1 LNHNV and CDR2 YYDKDF (reference sequence). The trim removed 9 bases at V and 2 bases at J, leaving 16 bases unmatched. CDR3 size: 17 residues. The CDR3 protein is CATKLTGRGEGNQPQHF. CDR3 sequence (DNA): TGTGCCACAAAGTTGACAGGGAGGGGTGAGGGCAATCAGCCCCAGCATTTT.

This chain uses TRBV7-2 with TRBJ2-3, with D possibly TRBD2 on 7 matching bases. V lost 5 bases to trimming and J lost 0 bases, with 15 bases between them. From germline, CDR1 is SGHTA and CDR2 FQGNSA. The CDR3 has 16 amino acids. The CDR3 DNA sequence: TGTGCCAGCAGCGGGAGTCGGGGGGCGAGCACAGATACGCAGTATTTT. This gives the protein CASSGSRGASTDTQYF.

The rearrangement joins TRBV20-1 to TRBJ2-7, with D perhaps matching TRBD1 (6 bases). Germline CDR1 is DFQATT and CDR2 is SNEGSKA (reference sequence). The CDR3 runs 14 residues. V lost 0 bases and J lost 0, with 9 bases in between. This CDR3 is CSARDGGLSYEQYF. The CDR3, as DNA: TGCAGTGCTAGAGATGGGGGCCTCTCCTACGAGCAGTACTTC.

This clonotype came up many times. The chain combines TRBV20-1 with TRBJ1-5; D is uncertain. The V end lost 4 bases, the J end lost 3 bases, and 16 bases lay between the germline ends. The CDR3 runs to 15 residues. Looked up from germline, CDR1 is DFQATT and CDR2 is SNEGSKA (reference sequence). Here the CDR3 reads CSAKTISTSNQPQHF. In DNA form, the CDR3 reads TGCAGTGCTAAAACTATCAGTACCTCCAATCAGCCCCAGCATTTT.

This chain links TRBV29-1 with TRBJ1-1, with D uncertain. Trimming stripped 4 bases from V and 4 bases from J, with 13 bases between. The germline V gene encodes CDR1 SQVTM and CDR2 ANQGSEA. This CDR3 spans 13 amino acids. For the CDR3, the DNA is TGCAGCGTTGGCCGGACCCCACTCACTGAAGCTTTCTTT. The encoded protein is CSVGRTPLTEAFF.

The chain is built from TRBV6-2 or TRBV6-3 and TRBJ1-5; possibly TRBD1 for D (5 bases). Germline lookup yields CDR1 MNHEY and CDR2 SVGEGT. This CDR3 region has 18 residues. V lost 0 bases and J 0 bases, leaving 15 bases between the germline ends. The CDR3 is CASSYSREQALSNQPQHF. The DNA for the CDR3 is TGTGCCAGCAGTTACTCGAGGGAACAGGCCCTTAGCAATCAGCCCCAGCATTTT.

This clonotype has ten or more counts. The chain couples TRBV2 to TRBJ1-1, with D possibly matching TRBD1 (5 bases). The CDR3 consists of 14 residues. Germline assignment: CDR1 SNHLY and CDR2 FYNNEI. Trimming stripped 6 bases from V and 3 bases from J, with 14 bases between. DNA for the CDR3: TGTGCCAGCAGGACCGGGACGCAAGACACTGAAGCTTTCTTT. As protein: CASRTGTQDTEAFF.

This clonotype was seen many times. The rearrangement links TRBV12-3 or TRBV12-4 to TRBJ1-2; D might be TRBD1 (5 bases). There are 15 residues in the CDR3. V lost 2 bases and J 4 bases, leaving 14 bases between the germline ends. CDR3 protein: CASSLQRRRGYGYTF. The CDR3 DNA sequence: TGTGCCAGCAGTTTACAGCGCCGGAGGGGCTATGGCTACACCTTC.

For this clonotype: A much larger clone lies a single base off, so this may be a read error. The chain is built from TRBV6-2 or TRBV6-3 and TRBJ1-4; D is uncertain. The CDR3 totals 12 residues. The ends were cut back, 4 bases at V and 7 bases at J, with 7 bases in the middle. Germline CDR1 is MNHEY and CDR2 is SVGEGT. The CDR3 DNA sequence: TGTGCCAGCAGTTGGTGGGCTGAAAAACTGTTTTTT. As protein: CASSWWAEKLFF.

This clonotype was counted at least ten times. In DNA, the CDR3 is TGTGCCAGCAGTGACGGCCAGCTCTATGGCTACACCTTC. Amino acid sequence: CASSDGQLYGYTF. This chain uses TRBV6-1 with TRBJ1-2; D uncertain. Per germline, CDR1 MNHNS and CDR2 SASEGT. The CDR3 loop spans 13 amino acids. V lost 3 bases to trimming and J lost 4 bases, with 9 bases between them.

This clonotype occurred a few times. This sequence joins TRBV6-1 and TRBJ2-4; D may be TRBD2 (6 bases). CDR3 length: 15 residues. The germline V and J ends were trimmed by 5 bases and 3 bases, with 14 bases remaining between them. Germline V gives CDR1 MNHNS, CDR2 SASEGT. The CDR3 nucleotides are TGTGCCAGCAGTAGCCCGGAGGGGCGCAAAAACATTCAGTACTTC. It yields the protein CASSSPEGRKNIQYF.

The chain's CDR3 is CASSPLTRGFSGANVLTF. The CDR3 nucleotides are TGTGCCAGCAGTCCCCTGACACGGGGCTTCTCTGGGGCCAACGTCCTGACTTTC. The rearrangement joins TRBV12-3 or TRBV12-4 to TRBJ2-6, with D perhaps matching TRBD1 or TRBD2 (5 bases each). V shed 5 bases and J shed 0 bases, with 17 bases lying between them. CDR3 length equals 18 residues.

Only a few counts were recorded for this clonotype. V gene TRBV10-1 combines with J gene TRBJ1-1; maybe TRBD1 (5 bases). The CDR3 covers 15 residues. Trimming removed 3 bases from V and 6 bases from J, with 17 bases in between. CDR1 is WNHNN and CDR2 is SYGVQD in the germline V gene (reference sequence). The CDR3 protein is CASSDDPGTTAEAFF. Written as DNA, the CDR3 is TGCGCCAGCAGTGATGACCCAGGGACCACCGCTGAAGCTTTCTTT.